The 9 T cell receptor beta chains presented below share a single source sample, sequenced in a study of regulatory T cells in long-lasting Graves disease. Regarding time point: newly diagnosed GD, antithyroid drugs for less than 3 months. Scientists built the TCR library using RNA that was extracted from PBMCs. Combining iRepertoire HTBI primers with Arm-PCR of CDR3 regions, the authors built TCR beta libraries. TCRdb redid the calling of the multiplex PCR reads with MiXCR, one entry per CDR3 protein. The sample has hundreds of thousands of distinct CDR3 sequences, approximately 15% seen once; the top ten hold about 32%. These data also formed part of another study, on T cells in Graves' hyperthyroidism and ophthalmopathy.

This specimen was peripheral blood mononuclear cells (PBMCs), taken at new diagnosis, from a patient treated with antithyroid drugs. The source of these receptors is a man aged 35 to 55 with Graves disease.

Sample share makes this clonotype medium-sized. The chain combines TRBV2 with TRBJ2-3; D is possibly TRBD1 or TRBD2 (6 bases each). This CDR3 spans 13 amino acids. Trimming removed 8 bases at V and 8 bases at J, with 17 bases between. Germline CDR1 is SNHLY and CDR2 is FYNNEI. CDR3 bases: TGTGCCAGCGGGCCGGGGGCCAGAGGTACGCAGTATTTT. This translates into CASGPGARGTQYF.

The V call is TRBV28, the J call TRBJ2-1; 10 nucleotides agree with TRBD2. This CDR3 contains 16 residues. The ends lost 3 bases at V and 4 bases at J; junction bases unmatched: 6. In germline, CDR1 is MDHEN, CDR2 SYDVKM. CDR3 sequence reads: CASSFNLAGEYNEQFF. DNA for the CDR3: TGTGCCAGCAGTTTTAATCTAGCGGGAGAGTACAATGAGCAGTTCTTC.

The V gene is TRBV19, the J gene TRBJ2-7, with 7 nucleotides matching TRBD1. Germline trimming cut 1 base from V and 4 bases from J; bases unmatched to any gene: 7. Germline CDR1 reads LNHDA; CDR2 reads SQIVND (reference sequence). CDR3 length: 15 amino acids. CDR3 protein: CASSIVTGAGYEQYF. The DNA for the CDR3 is TGTGCCAGTAGTATAGTTACAGGGGCTGGATACGAGCAGTACTTC. The whole variable domain, filled in from reference TRBV19 and TRBJ2-7, reads DGGITQSPKYLFRKEGQNVTLSCEQNLNHDAMYWYRQDPGQGLRLIYYSQIVNDFQKGDIAEGYSVSREKKESFPLTVTSAQKNPTAFYLCASSIVTGAGYEQYFGPGTRLTVT.

This clonotype was seen at least ten times. The chain employs TRBV5-1 and TRBJ1-2; tentatively, D is TRBD1 (5 bases). The CDR3 has 14 amino acids. In germline, CDR1 is SGHRS, CDR2 YFSETQ. Trimming took off 2 bases at V and 2 bases at J, with 10 bases between the two ends. This CDR3 reads CASSFDRFNYGYTF. CDR3 DNA: TGCGCCAGCAGCTTCGACAGATTCAACTATGGCTACACCTTC.

This clonotype was counted between two and nine times. The chain joins TRBV7-2 to TRBJ2-4; 10 positions match TRBD2. The CDR3 consists of 16 residues. Germline V gives CDR1 SGHTA, CDR2 FQGNSA. Unmatched junction bases numbered 10, after V lost 6 bases and J lost 5 bases. The CDR3 bases are TGTGCCAGCAGTTCCTTTCTAGCGGGGGAACAAAACATTCAGTACTTC. Its translation: CASSSFLAGEQNIQYF.

This clonotype was recorded many times. The chain has TRBV28 and TRBJ2-7; D might be TRBD1 (5 bases). CDR1 and CDR2 from the germline V gene are MDHEN and SYDVKM. V gave up 2 bases and J gave up 0 bases, with 14 bases separating them. CDR3 length equals 16 residues. CDR3 DNA: TGTGCCAGCAGTTTACCAAGGACACGAAGCTCCTACGAGCAGTACTTC. It translates to CASSLPRTRSSYEQYF.

At least ten counts were recorded for this clonotype. The CDR3 DNA reads as TGTGCCAGCAGTTTTGACAGGGCAACCTACGAGCAGTACTTC. Amino acids: CASSFDRATYEQYF. The chain combines TRBV7-2 with TRBJ2-7, with 7 bases that match TRBD1. This CDR3 region has 14 residues. Germline loops: CDR1 SGHTA, CDR2 FQGNSA. Trimming at V came to 6 bases and at J to 2 bases, leaving 7 bases not matched to a gene.

There are a few counts of this clonotype. The chain joins TRBV9 to TRBJ2-2; D is uncertain. Germline values: CDR1 SGDLS, CDR2 YYNGEE. V was cut by 5 bases and J by 6 bases, with 8 bases left in between. The CDR3 loop spans 12 amino acids. CDR3: CASRSRPGELFF. The DNA of the CDR3 is TGTGCCAGCAGGTCCAGGCCCGGGGAGCTGTTTTTT.

The rearrangement links TRBV3-1 to TRBJ1-1, with 7 bases matching TRBD1. The CDR3 spans 12 residues. The V gene end was trimmed by 5 bases and the J gene end by 6 bases; junction bases not matched to a gene: 3. The germline V gene has CDR1 LGHDT and CDR2 YNNKEL (reference sequence). CDR3 DNA: TGTGCCAGCAGCGACAGGGAGTCTGAAGCTTTCTTT. It codes for CASSDRESEAFF.